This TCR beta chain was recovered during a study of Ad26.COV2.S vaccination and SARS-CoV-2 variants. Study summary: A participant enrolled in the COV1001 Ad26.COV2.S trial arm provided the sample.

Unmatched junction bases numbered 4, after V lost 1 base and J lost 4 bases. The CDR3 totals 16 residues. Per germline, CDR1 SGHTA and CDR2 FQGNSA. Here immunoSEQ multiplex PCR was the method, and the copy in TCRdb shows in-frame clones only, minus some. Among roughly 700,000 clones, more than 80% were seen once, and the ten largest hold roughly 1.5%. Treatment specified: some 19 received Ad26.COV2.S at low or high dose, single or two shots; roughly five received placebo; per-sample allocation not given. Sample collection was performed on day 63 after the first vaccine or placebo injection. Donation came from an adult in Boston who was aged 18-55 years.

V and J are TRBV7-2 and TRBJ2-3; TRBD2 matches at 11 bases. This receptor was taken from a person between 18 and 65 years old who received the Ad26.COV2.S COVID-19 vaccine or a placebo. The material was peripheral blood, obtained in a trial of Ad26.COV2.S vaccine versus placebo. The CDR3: CASSLGSGGAADTQYF. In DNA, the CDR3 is TGTGCCAGCAGCTTAGGTAGCGGGGGGGCAGCAGATACGCAGTATTTT.